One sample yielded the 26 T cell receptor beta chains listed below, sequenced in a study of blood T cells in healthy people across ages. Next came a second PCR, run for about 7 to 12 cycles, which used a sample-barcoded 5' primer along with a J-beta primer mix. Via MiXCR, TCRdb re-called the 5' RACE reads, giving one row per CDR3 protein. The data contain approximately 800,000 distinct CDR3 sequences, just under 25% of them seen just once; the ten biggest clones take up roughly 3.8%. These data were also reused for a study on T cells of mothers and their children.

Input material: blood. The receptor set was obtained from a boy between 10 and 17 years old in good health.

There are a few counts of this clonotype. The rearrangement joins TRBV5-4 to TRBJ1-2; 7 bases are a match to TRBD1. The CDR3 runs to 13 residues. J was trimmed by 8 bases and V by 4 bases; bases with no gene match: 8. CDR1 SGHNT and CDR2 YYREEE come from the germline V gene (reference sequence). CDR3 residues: CASSRPTGTGYTF. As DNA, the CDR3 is TGTGCCAGCAGCCGCCCGACAGGGACCGGCTACACCTTC.

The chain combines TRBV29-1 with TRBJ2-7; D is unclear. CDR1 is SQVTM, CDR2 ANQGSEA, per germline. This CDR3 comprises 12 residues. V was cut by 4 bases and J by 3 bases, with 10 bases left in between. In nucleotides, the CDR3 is TGCAGCGTTGGAAGGTTGTTCTACGAGCAGTACTTC. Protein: CSVGRLFYEQYF.

CDR3 in amino acids: CASRGKGPDPAKNIQYF. CDR3 in DNA: TGTGCCAGCAGGGGTAAGGGCCCGGACCCGGCCAAAAACATTCAGTACTTC. The chain links TRBV3-1 to TRBJ2-4; the D is unclear. V lost 6 bases, J lost 1 base, and 19 bases lay in between. The CDR3 consists of 17 residues. Germline V gene data show CDR1 as LGHDT and CDR2 as YNNKEL (reference sequence).

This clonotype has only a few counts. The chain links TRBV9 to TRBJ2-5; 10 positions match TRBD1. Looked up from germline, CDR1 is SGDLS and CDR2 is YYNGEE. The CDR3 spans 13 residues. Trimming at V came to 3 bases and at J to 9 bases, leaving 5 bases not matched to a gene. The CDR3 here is CASSAGTGAPQYF. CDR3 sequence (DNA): TGTGCCAGCAGCGCTGGGACAGGGGCTCCCCAGTACTTC.

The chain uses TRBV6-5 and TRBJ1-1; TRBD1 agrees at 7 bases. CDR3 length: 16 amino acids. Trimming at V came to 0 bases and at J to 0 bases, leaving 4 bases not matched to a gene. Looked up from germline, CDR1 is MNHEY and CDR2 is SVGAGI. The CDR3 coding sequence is TGTGCCAGCAGTTACTCCCAGGGGGAGATGAACACTGAAGCTTTCTTT. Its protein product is CASSYSQGEMNTEAFF.

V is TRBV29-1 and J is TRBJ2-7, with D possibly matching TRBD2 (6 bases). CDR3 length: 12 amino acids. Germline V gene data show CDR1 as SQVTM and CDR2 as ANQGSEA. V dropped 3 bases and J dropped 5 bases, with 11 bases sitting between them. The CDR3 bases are TGCAGCGTTGAGGAGGGTTTCGACGAGCAGTACTTC. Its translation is CSVEEGFDEQYF.

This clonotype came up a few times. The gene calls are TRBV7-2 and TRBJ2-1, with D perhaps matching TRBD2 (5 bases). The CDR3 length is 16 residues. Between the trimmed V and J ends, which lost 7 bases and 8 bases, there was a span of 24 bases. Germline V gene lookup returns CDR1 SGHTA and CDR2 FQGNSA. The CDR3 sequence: CASIKASGWGRDEQFF. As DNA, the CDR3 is TGTGCCAGCATTAAAGCCAGCGGCTGGGGAAGAGATGAGCAGTTCTTC.

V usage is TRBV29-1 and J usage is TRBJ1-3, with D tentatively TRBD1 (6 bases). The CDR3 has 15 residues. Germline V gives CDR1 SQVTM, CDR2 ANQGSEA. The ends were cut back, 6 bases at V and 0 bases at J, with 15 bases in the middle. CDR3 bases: TGCAGCGTGCTGGGGACATCGAGCTCTGGAAACACCATATATTTT. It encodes CSVLGTSSSGNTIYF.

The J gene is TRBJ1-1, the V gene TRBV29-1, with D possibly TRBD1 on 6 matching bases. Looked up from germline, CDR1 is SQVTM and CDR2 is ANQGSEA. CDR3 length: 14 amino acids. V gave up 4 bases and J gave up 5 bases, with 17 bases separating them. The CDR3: CSVVPPRTETEAFF. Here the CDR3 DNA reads TGCAGCGTTGTCCCCCCGCGGACAGAAACTGAAGCTTTCTTT.

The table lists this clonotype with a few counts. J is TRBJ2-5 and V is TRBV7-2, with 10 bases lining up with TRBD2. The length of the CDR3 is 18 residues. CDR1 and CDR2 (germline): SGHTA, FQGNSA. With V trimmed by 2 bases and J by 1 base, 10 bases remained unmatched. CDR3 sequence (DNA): TGTGCCAGCAGCTTAAGGCCTAGCGGGGGCCTCCTCCAAGAGACCCAGTACTTC. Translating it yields CASSLRPSGGLLQETQYF.

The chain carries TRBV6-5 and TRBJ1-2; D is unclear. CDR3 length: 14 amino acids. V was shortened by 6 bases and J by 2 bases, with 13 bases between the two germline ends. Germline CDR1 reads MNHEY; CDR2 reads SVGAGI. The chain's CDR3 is CASSKLGRNYGYTF. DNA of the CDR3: TGTGCCAGCAGCAAGCTAGGACGGAACTATGGCTACACCTTC.

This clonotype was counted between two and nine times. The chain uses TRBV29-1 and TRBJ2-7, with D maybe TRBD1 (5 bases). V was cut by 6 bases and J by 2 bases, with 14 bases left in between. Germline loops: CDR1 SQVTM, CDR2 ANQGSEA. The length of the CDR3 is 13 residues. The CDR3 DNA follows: TGCAGCGTGTCTTTGGGCAGGGCCTACGAGCAGTACTTC. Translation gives CSVSLGRAYEQYF.

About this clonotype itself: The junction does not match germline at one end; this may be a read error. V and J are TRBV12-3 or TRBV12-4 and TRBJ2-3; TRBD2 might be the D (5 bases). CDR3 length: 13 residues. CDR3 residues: CASRLGGTDAQYF. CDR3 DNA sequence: TGTGCCAGCAGACTAGGTGGCACAGATGCGCAGTATTTT.

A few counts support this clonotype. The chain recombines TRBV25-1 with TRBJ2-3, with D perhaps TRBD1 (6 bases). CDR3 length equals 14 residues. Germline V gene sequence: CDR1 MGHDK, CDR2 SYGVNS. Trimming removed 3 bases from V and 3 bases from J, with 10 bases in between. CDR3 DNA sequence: TGTGCCAGCAGTGAGCCCAGGGGAACAGATACGCAGTATTTT. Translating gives CASSEPRGTDTQYF.

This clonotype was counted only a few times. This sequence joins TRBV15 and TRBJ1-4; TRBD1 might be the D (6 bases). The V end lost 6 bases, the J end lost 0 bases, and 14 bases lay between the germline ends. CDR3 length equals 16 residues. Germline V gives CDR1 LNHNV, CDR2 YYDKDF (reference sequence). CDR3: CATSTFTGTTNEKLFF. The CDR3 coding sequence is TGTGCCACCAGTACATTTACAGGGACAACTAATGAAAAACTGTTTTTT.

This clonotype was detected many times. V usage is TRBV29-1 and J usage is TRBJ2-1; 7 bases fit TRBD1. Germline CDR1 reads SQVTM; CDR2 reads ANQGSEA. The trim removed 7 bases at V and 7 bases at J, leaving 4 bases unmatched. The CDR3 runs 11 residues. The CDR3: CSASRGNEQFF. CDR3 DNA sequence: TGCAGCGCCTCCAGGGGGAATGAGCAGTTCTTC.

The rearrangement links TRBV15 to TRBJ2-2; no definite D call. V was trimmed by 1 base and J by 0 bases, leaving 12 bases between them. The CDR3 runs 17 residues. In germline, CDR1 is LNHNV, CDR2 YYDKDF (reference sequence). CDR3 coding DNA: TGTGCCACCAGCAGAGGTCCCCCGGATACGAACACCGGGGAGCTGTTTTTT. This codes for CATSRGPPDTNTGELFF.

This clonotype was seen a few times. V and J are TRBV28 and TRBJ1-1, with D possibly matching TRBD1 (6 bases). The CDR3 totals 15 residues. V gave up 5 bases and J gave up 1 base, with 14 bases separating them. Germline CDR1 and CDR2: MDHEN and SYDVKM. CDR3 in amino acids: CASSPTGQTNTEAFF. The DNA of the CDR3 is TGTGCCAGCAGTCCTACCGGACAGACGAACACTGAAGCTTTCTTT.

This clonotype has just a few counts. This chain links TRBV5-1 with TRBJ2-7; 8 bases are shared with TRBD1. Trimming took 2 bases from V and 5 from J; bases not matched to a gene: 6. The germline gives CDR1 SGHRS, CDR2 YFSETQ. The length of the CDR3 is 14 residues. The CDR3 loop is CASSFRDRLHEQYF. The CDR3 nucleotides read TGCGCCAGCAGCTTCCGGGACAGGCTCCACGAGCAGTACTTC.

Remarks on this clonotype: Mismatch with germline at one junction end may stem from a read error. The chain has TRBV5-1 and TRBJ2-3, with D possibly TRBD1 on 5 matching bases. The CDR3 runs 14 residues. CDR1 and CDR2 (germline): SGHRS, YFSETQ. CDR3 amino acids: CASSLGDSTDTQCF. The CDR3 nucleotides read TGCGCCAGCAGCTTGGGAGACAGCACAGATACGCAGTGTTTT.

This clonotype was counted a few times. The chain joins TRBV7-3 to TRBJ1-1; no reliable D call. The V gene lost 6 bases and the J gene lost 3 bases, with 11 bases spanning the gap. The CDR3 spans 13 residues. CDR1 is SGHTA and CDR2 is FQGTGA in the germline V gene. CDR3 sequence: CASRQVGDTEAFF. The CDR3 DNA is TGTGCCAGCAGGCAAGTCGGGGACACTGAAGCTTTCTTT.

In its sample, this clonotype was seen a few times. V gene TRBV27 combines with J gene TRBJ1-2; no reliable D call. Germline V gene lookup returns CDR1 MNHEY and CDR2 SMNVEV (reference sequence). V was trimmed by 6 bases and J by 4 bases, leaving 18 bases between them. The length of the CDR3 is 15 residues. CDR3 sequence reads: CASRPQDGLIYGYTF. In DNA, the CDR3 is TGTGCCAGCAGACCCCAGGATGGGCTTATCTATGGCTACACCTTC.

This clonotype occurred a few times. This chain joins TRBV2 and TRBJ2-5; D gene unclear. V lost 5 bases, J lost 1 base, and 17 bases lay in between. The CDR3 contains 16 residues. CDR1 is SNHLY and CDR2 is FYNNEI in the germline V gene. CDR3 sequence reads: CASSSSGPSGQETQYF. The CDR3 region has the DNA TGTGCCAGCAGTTCCTCGGGTCCCTCGGGCCAAGAGACCCAGTACTTC.

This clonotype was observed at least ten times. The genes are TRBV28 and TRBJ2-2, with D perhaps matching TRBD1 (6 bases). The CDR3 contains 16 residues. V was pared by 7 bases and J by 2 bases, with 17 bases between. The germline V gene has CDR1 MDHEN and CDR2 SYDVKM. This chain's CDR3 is CASTLGVGTNTGELFF. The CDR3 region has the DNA TGTGCCAGCACTTTGGGCGTAGGGACAAACACCGGGGAGCTGTTTTTT.

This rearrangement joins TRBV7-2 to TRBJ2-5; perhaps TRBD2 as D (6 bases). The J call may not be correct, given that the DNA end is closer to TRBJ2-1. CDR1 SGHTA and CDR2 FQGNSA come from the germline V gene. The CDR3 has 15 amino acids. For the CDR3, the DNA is TGTGCCAGCAGCTTAGGAACCAGAAGGGAGGCTGAGCAGTTCTTC. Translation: CASSLGTRREAEQFF.

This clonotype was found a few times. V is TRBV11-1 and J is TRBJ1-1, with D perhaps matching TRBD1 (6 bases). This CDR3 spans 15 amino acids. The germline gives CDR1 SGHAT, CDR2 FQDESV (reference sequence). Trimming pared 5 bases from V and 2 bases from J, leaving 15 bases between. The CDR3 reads CASSAGQLSNTEAFF. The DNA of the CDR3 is TGTGCCAGCAGCGCCGGACAGTTATCAAACACTGAAGCTTTCTTT.